One TCR beta chain is described in this entry. Antigen unknown. This sample is drawn from a study of OX40 agonist ivuxolimab in advanced cancers. Looking at the study overall: 30% to 40% of patients had received prior checkpoint inhibitor therapy.

The V and J ends lost 3 bases and 2 bases, in that order; junction bases with no gene match: 3. This CDR3 comprises 16 residues. Germline V gives CDR1 SGHTA, CDR2 FQGNSA. Study results and caveats: At 0.1 to 3.0 mg/kg and by week 6, CD4+ and CD8+ T cells in the blood had expanded clonally.

The repertoire was sequenced with immunoSEQ multiplex PCR; TCRdb's copy has only in-frame clones and lacks some. The profile shows approximately 58,000 clones, roughly 90% of them singletons. Material: CD4+ or CD8+ T cells sorted from blood, obtained in a trial of the OX40 agonist ivuxolimab. The sequence was collected from an adult with an advanced solid tumor such as melanoma, head and neck, liver or kidney cancer. The chain is built from TRBV7-2 and TRBJ2-3; TRBD2 matches at 12 bases. As DNA, the CDR3 is TGTGCCAGCAGCTTGCTAGCGGGAGGGCTCACAGATACGCAGTATTTT. Its protein is CASSLLAGGLTDTQYF.